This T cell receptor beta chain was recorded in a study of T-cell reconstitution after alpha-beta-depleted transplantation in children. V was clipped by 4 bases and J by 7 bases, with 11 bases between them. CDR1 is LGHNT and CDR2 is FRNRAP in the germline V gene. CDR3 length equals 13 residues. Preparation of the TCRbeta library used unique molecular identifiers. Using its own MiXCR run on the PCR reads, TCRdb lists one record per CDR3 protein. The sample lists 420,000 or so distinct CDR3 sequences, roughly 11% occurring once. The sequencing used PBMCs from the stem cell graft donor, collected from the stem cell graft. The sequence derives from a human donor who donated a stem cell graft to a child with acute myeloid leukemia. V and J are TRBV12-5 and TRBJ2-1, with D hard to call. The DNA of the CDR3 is TGTGCTAGTGGTTCGGCTTTCAGGAATGAGCAGTTCTTC. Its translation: CASGSAFRNEQFF.